The present T cell receptor beta chain was sequenced within a study of blood T cells in healthy people across ages. As to this clonotype: What it binds is not known.

Findings of the study overall: Nothing was known about donor CMV status, and this possibly confounded expanded clonotype changes.

Together with a sample-barcoded 5' primer, a J-beta primer mix was included in a second PCR lasting roughly 6 to 12 cycles. TCRdb passed the 5' RACE reads through MiXCR, listing each CDR3 protein once. The sample includes some 800,000 distinct CDR3 sequences, around two fifths of them seen just once. Researchers report isolating at least 6 million PBMCs per sample. Germline V gene lookup returns CDR1 KGHSH and CDR2 LQKENI. V was pared by 3 bases and J by 0 bases, with 14 bases between. This CDR3 contains 16 residues. Sequences were obtained from blood. This receptor was obtained from a man aged 55-75 years in good health. The chain employs TRBV18 and TRBJ2-5, with D tentatively TRBD1 or TRBD2 (6 bases each). CDR3 bases: TGTGCCAGCTCACCCTTAGGGGGGCTCAACCAAGAGACCCAGTACTTC. Its protein is CASSPLGGLNQETQYF.